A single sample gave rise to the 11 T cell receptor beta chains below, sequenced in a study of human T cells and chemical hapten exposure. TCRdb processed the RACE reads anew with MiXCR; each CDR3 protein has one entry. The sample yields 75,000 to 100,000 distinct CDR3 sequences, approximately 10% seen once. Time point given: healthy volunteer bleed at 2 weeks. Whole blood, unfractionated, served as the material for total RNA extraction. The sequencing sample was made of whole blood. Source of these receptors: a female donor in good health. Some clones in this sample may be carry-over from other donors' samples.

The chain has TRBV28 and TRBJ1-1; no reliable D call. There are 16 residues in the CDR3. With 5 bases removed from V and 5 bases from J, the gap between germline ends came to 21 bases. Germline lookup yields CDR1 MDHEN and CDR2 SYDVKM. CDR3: CASSPVLRGSGTEAFF. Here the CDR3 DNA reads TGTGCCAGCAGTCCCGTTCTGAGAGGAAGTGGGACTGAAGCTTTCTTT.

The CDR3: CASSQGLAGSTDTQYF. CDR3 coding DNA: TGTGCCAGCTCACAGGGACTAGCGGGAAGCACAGATACGCAGTATTTT. The chain recombines TRBV18 with TRBJ2-3; TRBD2 matches 13 bases. V was clipped by 4 bases and J by 0 bases; unmatched bases: 1. CDR3 length equals 16 residues. Germline V gene lookup returns CDR1 KGHSH and CDR2 LQKENI.

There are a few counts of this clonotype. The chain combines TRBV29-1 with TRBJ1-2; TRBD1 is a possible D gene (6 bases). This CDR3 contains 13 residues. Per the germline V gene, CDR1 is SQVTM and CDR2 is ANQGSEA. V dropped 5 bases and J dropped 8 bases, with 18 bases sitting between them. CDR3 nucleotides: TGCAGCGTTTCTACCTTCCAGGGGTTGGGCTACACCTTC. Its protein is CSVSTFQGLGYTF.

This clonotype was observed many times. CDR3 coding DNA: TGTGCCAGCAGGAGGGGGATGGCCTATGGCTACACCTTC. This translates into CASRRGMAYGYTF. This chain joins TRBV27 and TRBJ1-2, with D possibly being TRBD1 (6 bases). This CDR3 has 13 amino acids. Germline V CDR1 and CDR2: MNHEY, SMNVEV (reference sequence). With 6 bases removed from V and 4 bases from J, the gap between germline ends came to 12 bases.

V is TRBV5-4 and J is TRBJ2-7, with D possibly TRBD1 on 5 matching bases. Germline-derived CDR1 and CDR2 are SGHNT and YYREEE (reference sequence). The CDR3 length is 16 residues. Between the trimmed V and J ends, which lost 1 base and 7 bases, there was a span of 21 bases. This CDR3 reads CASSLQGSSCGREQYF. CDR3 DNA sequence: TGTGCCAGCAGCTTGCAGGGTAGTAGTTGCGGTCGGGAGCAGTACTTC. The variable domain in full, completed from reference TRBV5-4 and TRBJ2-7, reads ETGVTQSPTHLIKTRGQQVTLRCSSQSGHNTVSWYQQALGQGPQFIFQYYREEENGRGNFPPRFSGLQFPNYSSELNVNALELDDSALYLCASSLQGSSCGREQYFGPGTRLTVT.

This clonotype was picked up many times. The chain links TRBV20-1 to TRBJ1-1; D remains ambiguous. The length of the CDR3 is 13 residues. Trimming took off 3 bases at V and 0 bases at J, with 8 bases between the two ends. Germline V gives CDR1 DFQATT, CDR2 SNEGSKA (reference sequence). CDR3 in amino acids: CSASPGMNTEAFF. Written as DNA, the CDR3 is TGCAGTGCTAGTCCCGGCATGAACACTGAAGCTTTCTTT.

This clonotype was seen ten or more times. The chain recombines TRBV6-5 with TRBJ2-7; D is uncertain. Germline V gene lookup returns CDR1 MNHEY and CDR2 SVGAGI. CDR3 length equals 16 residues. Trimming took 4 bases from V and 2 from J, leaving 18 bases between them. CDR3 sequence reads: CASSFNPEQPTYEQYF. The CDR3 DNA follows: TGTGCCAGCAGTTTCAACCCGGAGCAGCCGACCTACGAGCAGTACTTC.

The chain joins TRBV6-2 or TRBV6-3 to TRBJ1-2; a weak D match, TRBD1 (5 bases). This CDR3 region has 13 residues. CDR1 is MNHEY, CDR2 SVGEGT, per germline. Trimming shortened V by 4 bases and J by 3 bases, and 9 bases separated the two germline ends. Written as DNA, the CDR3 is TGTGCCAGCAGTTCCAGGGATTACTATGGCTACACCTTC. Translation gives CASSSRDYYGYTF.

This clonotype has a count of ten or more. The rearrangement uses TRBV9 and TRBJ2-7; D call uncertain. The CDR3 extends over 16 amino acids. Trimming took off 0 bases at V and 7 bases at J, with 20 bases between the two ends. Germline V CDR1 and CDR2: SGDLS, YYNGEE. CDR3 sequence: CASSVARQARAWEQYF. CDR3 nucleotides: TGTGCCAGCAGCGTAGCTCGGCAGGCAAGGGCCTGGGAGCAGTACTTC.

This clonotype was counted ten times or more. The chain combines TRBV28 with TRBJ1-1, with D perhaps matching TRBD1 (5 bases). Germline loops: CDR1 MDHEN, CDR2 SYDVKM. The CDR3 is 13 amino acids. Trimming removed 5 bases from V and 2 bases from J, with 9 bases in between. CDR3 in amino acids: CASSQGLNTEAFF. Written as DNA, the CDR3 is TGTGCCAGCAGTCAGGGATTAAACACTGAAGCTTTCTTT. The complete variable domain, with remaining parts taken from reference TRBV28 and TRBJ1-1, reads DVKVTQSSRYLVKRTGEKVFLECVQDMDHENMFWYRQDPGLGLRLIYFSYDVKMKEKGDIPEGYSVSREKKERFSLILESASTNQTSMYLCASSQGLNTEAFFGQGTRLTVV.

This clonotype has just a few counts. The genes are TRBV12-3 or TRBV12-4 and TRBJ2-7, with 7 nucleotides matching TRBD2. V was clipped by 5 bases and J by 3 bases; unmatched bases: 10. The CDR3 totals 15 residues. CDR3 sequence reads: CASSPRAGRNYEQYF. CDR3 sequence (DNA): TGTGCCAGCAGTCCCCGTGCCGGGAGGAACTACGAGCAGTACTTC.